The 12 T cell receptor beta chains listed next were all sequenced from one sample in a study of CD8+ T cells in alopecia areata. Sequencing used cDNA as its template, made by extracting RNA and reverse transcribing it. Data came from immunoSEQ multiplex PCR; TCRdb stores just in-frame clones and leaves some out. The sample lists roughly 190,000 clones, around 56% occurring once. The treatment was: oral pan-JAK inhibitor, 5-10 mg twice daily. The source material was CD4+ T cells sorted from blood, sampled at week 4, from a patient treated with tofacitinib. Receptor source: a human donor with alopecia areata.

The chain is built from TRBV29-1 and TRBJ2-1; TRBD1 matches 9 bases. CDR3 size: 14 residues. The V and J ends lost 1 base and 10 bases, in that order; junction bases with no gene match: 8. Per germline, CDR1 SQVTM and CDR2 ANQGSEA. CDR3 sequence reads: CSVEGDRVRDEQFF. The CDR3 DNA reads TGCAGCGTTGAAGGGGACAGGGTAAGGGACGAGCAGTTCTTC.

The table lists this clone with a few counts. The chain links TRBV4-2 to TRBJ1-1; 10 bases fit TRBD1. V gave up 4 bases and J gave up 4 bases; unmatched junction bases: 3. Germline values: CDR1 LGHNA, CDR2 YNFKEQ. The CDR3 covers 14 residues. CDR3 nucleotide sequence: TGTGCCAGCAGCCGGGGACAGGGGTCCACTGAAGCTTTCTTT. As protein: CASSRGQGSTEAFF.

The chain employs TRBV7-8 and TRBJ2-4, with 7 bases matching TRBD1. Per the germline V gene, CDR1 is SGHVS and CDR2 is FQNEAQ. J was trimmed by 0 bases and V by 0 bases; bases with no gene match: 2. The CDR3 sequence is 16 residues long. CDR3 protein: CASSLAGGPAKNIQYF. The CDR3 DNA sequence: TGTGCCAGCAGCTTAGCAGGGGGCCCAGCCAAAAACATTCAGTACTTC. Full variable domain (rest looked up from reference TRBV7-8 and TRBJ2-4): GAGVSQSPRYKVAKRGQDVALRCDPISGHVSLFWYQQALGQGPEFLTYFQNEAQLDKSGLPSDRFFAERPEGSVSTLKIQRTQQEDSAVYLCASSLAGGPAKNIQYFGAGTRLSVL.

This rearrangement joins TRBV7-2 to TRBJ1-5; TRBD1 agrees at 10 bases. The CDR3 is 15 amino acids. Germline V lookup: CDR1 SGHTA, CDR2 FQGNSA. V lost 4 bases and J lost 7; bases outside the gene matches: 7. The CDR3 reads CASSSVGTGVQPQHF. The DNA for the CDR3 is TGTGCCAGCAGCTCCGTCGGGACAGGGGTCCAGCCCCAGCATTTT. Looking up the rest from reference TRBV7-2 and TRBJ1-5 gives the full variable domain: GAGVSQSPSNKVTEKGKDVELRCDPISGHTALYWYRQSLGQGLEFLIYFQGNSAPDKSGLPSDRFSAERTGGSVSTLTIQRTQQEDSAVYLCASSSVGTGVQPQHFGDGTRLSIL.

The V call is TRBV2, the J call TRBJ2-2; possible D gene TRBD2, 5 bases. Germline V CDR1 and CDR2: SNHLY, FYNNEI. The CDR3 runs 15 residues. The V gene lost 1 base and the J gene lost 4 bases, with 10 bases spanning the gap. CDR3 in amino acids: CASSEVLATTGELFF. CDR3 bases: TGTGCCAGCAGTGAAGTCCTAGCCACCACCGGGGAGCTGTTTTTT.

This sequence joins TRBV7-8 and TRBJ2-2; weak D call: TRBD1 (6 bases). The germline V gene encodes CDR1 SGHVS and CDR2 FQNEAQ. The CDR3 sequence is 18 residues long. V was trimmed by 8 bases and J by 5 bases, leaving 27 bases between them. CDR3 bases: TGTGCCAGCCGATACCCTTATGGACAGATAGTAGGGACCGGGGAGCTGTTTTTT. It translates to CASRYPYGQIVGTGELFF.

The chain uses TRBV6-6 and TRBJ2-7; the match to TRBD1 covers 9 bases. This CDR3 contains 14 residues. The germline V gene has CDR1 MNHNY and CDR2 SVGAGI (reference sequence). The J segment lost 6 bases and the V segment lost 2 bases, leaving 5 bases of the junction unmatched. Here the CDR3 reads CASSYGTGSGEQYF. CDR3 DNA sequence: TGTGCCAGCAGTTACGGGACAGGGTCGGGCGAGCAGTACTTC.

This clone has a single count. The CDR3 DNA sequence: TGTGCCTGGAGTGTATGGTCAGGTCAAGAGACCCAGTACTTC. Protein product: CAWSVWSGQETQYF. The V and J genes are TRBV30 and TRBJ2-5; the D is unclear. Germline CDR1 GTSNPN, CDR2 SVGIG (reference sequence). Trimming cost V 0 bases and J 2 bases, with 10 bases left between them. CDR3 length equals 14 residues. The whole variable domain, remainder taken from reference TRBV30 and TRBJ2-5, is SQTIHQWPATLVQPVGSPLSLECTVEGTSNPNLYWYRQAAGRGLQLLFYSVGIGQISSEVPQNLSASRPQDRQFILSSKKLLLSDSGFYLCAWSVWSGQETQYFGPGTRLLVL.

The table lists this clone with a few counts. The chain carries TRBV29-1 and TRBJ2-1; unclear D gene. This CDR3 spans 11 amino acids. The germline V and J ends were trimmed by 2 bases and 15 bases, with 14 bases remaining between them. Germline V lookup: CDR1 SQVTM, CDR2 ANQGSEA. This CDR3 is CSVESMGSMFF. Written as DNA, the CDR3 is TGCAGCGTTGAATCTATGGGGTCTATGTTCTTC.

V usage is TRBV29-1 and J usage is TRBJ2-6; no reliable D call. Germline loops: CDR1 SQVTM, CDR2 ANQGSEA. The CDR3 covers 12 residues. Trimming stripped 6 bases from V and 3 bases from J, with 6 bases between. CDR3 amino acids: CSVGDGANVLTF. CDR3 coding DNA: TGCAGCGTGGGTGATGGGGCCAACGTCCTGACTTTC.

The rearrangement uses TRBV25-1 and TRBJ2-3; D call uncertain. The CDR3 is 11 amino acids. CDR1 is MGHDK and CDR2 is SYGVNS in the germline V gene. V lost 3 bases and J 3 bases, leaving 1 base between the germline ends. The CDR3 sequence is CASSDTDTQYF. The CDR3 coding sequence is TGTGCCAGCAGTGATACAGATACGCAGTATTTT.

J is TRBJ1-2 and V is TRBV7-9; the D gene is possibly TRBD1 (5 bases). The CDR3 contains 15 residues. CDR1 SEHNR and CDR2 FQNEAQ come from the germline V gene (reference sequence). V lost 1 base and J 7 bases, leaving 16 bases between the germline ends. CDR3: CASSLESGFVAGYTF. The DNA for the CDR3 is TGTGCCAGCAGCTTAGAGTCAGGGTTTGTAGCTGGCTACACCTTC.